The 5 T cell receptor beta chains presented below share a single source sample, sequenced in a study of response to subunit inactivated influenza vaccine. TCRdb analysed the RT-PCR reads with MiXCR anew, one entry per CDR3 protein. The data show about 800,000 distinct CDR3 sequences, with less than 25% seen just once and roughly 10% held by the top ten. This material consisted of PBMCs from blood, taken roughly 5 days after vaccination. The receptors come from a middle-aged man who received an inactivated influenza vaccine.

The CDR3 DNA sequence: TGTGCCAGCAGGTTCAACACAGATACGCAGTATTTT. This encodes CASRFNTDTQYF. This rearrangement joins TRBV28 to TRBJ2-3; no firm D call. Looked up from germline, CDR1 is MDHEN and CDR2 is SYDVKM. V was cut by 6 bases and J by 2 bases, with 6 bases left in between. The CDR3 has 12 amino acids.

This clonotype was counted between two and nine times. J is TRBJ2-3 and V is TRBV10-3, with D perhaps matching TRBD1 (6 bases). V was clipped by 11 bases and J by 2 bases, with 11 bases between them. The CDR3 covers 12 residues. CDR1 and CDR2 (germline): ENHRY, SYGVKD. CDR3 protein: CAVGGYTDTQYF. The CDR3 region has the DNA TGTGCCGTAGGGGGATACACAGATACGCAGTATTTT.

This clonotype has a count of ten or more. The V call is TRBV12-3 or TRBV12-4, the J call TRBJ1-6; TRBD1 agrees at 8 bases. V shed 1 base, J shed 9 bases, and the junction held 5 bases outside the gene matches. The CDR3 totals 15 residues. This chain's CDR3 is CASSLGDRRSSPLHF. In nucleotides, the CDR3 is TGTGCCAGCAGTTTAGGGGACAGGAGGAGTTCACCCCTCCACTTT.

This clonotype was seen a handful of times. The rearrangement joins TRBV29-1 to TRBJ2-7, with D uncertain. The CDR3 totals 13 residues. Germline V lookup: CDR1 SQVTM, CDR2 ANQGSEA. V was cut by 1 base and J by 2 bases, with 9 bases left in between. The CDR3 protein is CSVEGTAPYEQYF. The CDR3 coding sequence is TGCAGCGTTGAAGGTACGGCCCCCTACGAGCAGTACTTC.

This clonotype was recorded a few times. The chain joins TRBV20-1 to TRBJ1-1, with D perhaps TRBD1 (5 bases). V dropped 3 bases and J dropped 1 base, with 12 bases sitting between them. CDR3 length equals 14 residues. Germline CDR1 is DFQATT and CDR2 is SNEGSKA (reference sequence). CDR3 in amino acids: CSARHGTRNTEAFF. CDR3 bases: TGCAGTGCTAGGCATGGGACGCGGAACACTGAAGCTTTCTTT.